Presented here are 7 T cell receptor beta chains from one specimen sequenced in a study of blood T cell repertoires in COVID-19. This table comes from immunoSEQ multiplex PCR, and its TCRdb copy is limited to in-frame clones, with some not included. The table lists just over 150,000 clones, almost 85% of them singletons. The sample was peripheral blood. The receptors were gathered from a woman aged 80 or over with acute or convalescent COVID-19.

The rearrangement joins TRBV11-2 to TRBJ1-4; no reliable D call. This CDR3 has 14 residues. Between the trimmed V and J ends, which lost 5 bases and 3 bases, there was a span of 10 bases. Germline-derived CDR1 and CDR2 are SGHAT and FQNNGV. CDR3 in DNA: TGTGCCAGCAGCCGAACTACTCCTAATGAAAAACTGTTTTTT. Protein product: CASSRTTPNEKLFF.

The chain combines TRBV5-1 with TRBJ1-5, with D maybe TRBD1 (6 bases). The V end was cut by 0 bases, the J end by 4 bases, with 11 bases between. Germline CDR1 is SGHRS and CDR2 is YFSETQ. CDR3 length: 15 residues. CDR3 DNA: TGCGCCAGCAGCTTGGGGGACAAGGGTAATCAGCCCCAGCATTTT. Amino acids: CASSLGDKGNQPQHF. The whole variable domain, remainder taken from reference TRBV5-1 and TRBJ1-5, is KAGVTQTPRYLIKTRGQQVTLSCSPISGHRSVSWYQQTPGQGLQFLFEYFSETQRNKGNFPGRFSGRQFSNSRSEMNVSTLELGDSALYLCASSLGDKGNQPQHFGDGTRLSIL.

The J gene is TRBJ2-1, the V gene TRBV10-3; D unresolved. This CDR3 has 13 amino acids. The V end lost 3 bases, the J end lost 9 bases, and 12 bases lay between the germline ends. CDR1 is ENHRY and CDR2 is SYGVKD in the germline V gene. In DNA, the CDR3 is TGTGCCATCAGTGACTCCTTTAATAGTGAGCAGTTCTTC. Its translation is CAISDSFNSEQFF.

The chain employs TRBV7-2 and TRBJ1-1; D is ambiguous. Looked up from germline, CDR1 is SGHTA and CDR2 is FQGNSA. V lost 0 bases to trimming and J lost 4 bases, with 9 bases between them. The CDR3 has 14 amino acids. CDR3 sequence: CASSLARSGTEAFF. The CDR3 coding sequence is TGTGCCAGCAGCTTAGCGAGGTCCGGCACTGAAGCTTTCTTT.

The chain joins TRBV19 to TRBJ1-1, with D perhaps TRBD1 (6 bases). Trimming removed 6 bases from V and 4 bases from J, with 15 bases in between. Per germline, CDR1 LNHDA and CDR2 SQIVND (reference sequence). The CDR3 has 14 residues. DNA of the CDR3: TGTGCCAGTAGACGAAACCAGGGGACCACTGAAGCTTTCTTT. Translating gives CASRRNQGTTEAFF.

V and J are TRBV5-4 and TRBJ2-2; 7 bases match TRBD1. CDR3 length: 16 amino acids. The V segment lost 6 bases and the J segment 2 bases; nucleotides outside the gene matches: 10. Germline lookup yields CDR1 SGHNT and CDR2 YYREEE (reference sequence). CDR3: CASTTNRGYNTGELFF. The CDR3 DNA reads TGTGCCAGCACCACGAACAGGGGCTATAACACCGGGGAGCTGTTTTTT.

V is TRBV5-5 and J is TRBJ1-1; unclear D gene. Germline loops: CDR1 SGHKS, CDR2 YYEKEE (reference sequence). This CDR3 is built from 13 residues. V was trimmed by 4 bases and J by 5 bases, leaving 12 bases between them. The CDR3 reads CASSQRVETEAFF. CDR3 in DNA: TGTGCCAGCAGCCAGAGGGTGGAAACTGAAGCTTTCTTT. Complete variable domain (other parts from reference TRBV5-5 and TRBJ1-1): DAGVTQSPTHLIKTRGQQVTLRCSPISGHKSVSWYQQVLGQGPQFIFQYYEKEERGRGNFPDRFSARQFPNYSSELNVNALLLGDSALYLCASSQRVETEAFFGQGTRLTVV.